The rows below give T cell receptor beta chains drawn from one sample of a study of blood T cells in healthy people across ages. TCRdb re-derived calls from the 5' RACE reads in MiXCR, one entry per CDR3 protein. The table shows 790,000 or so distinct CDR3 sequences, with approximately 60% occurring only once. Sequenced: blood. The receptor set was obtained from a man aged 35-49 years in good health. Each CDR3 is given with its conserved first and last residue. D genes are given only for firm matches. The size field is filled for only some rows; it gives once, few, many or a size class.

v_call	j_call	d_call	clone_size	cdr3_aa	cdr3_nt
TRBV5-6	TRBJ2-7	TRBD1	.	CASSAWDRAHEQYF	TGTGCCAGCAGTGCATGGGACAGGGCCCACGAGCAGTACTTC
TRBV7-2	TRBJ2-5	.	.	CASSRDRTRNVETQYF	TGTGCCAGCAGCCGGGACCGCACCCGAAATGTTGAGACCCAGTACTTC
TRBV6-5	TRBJ2-7	.	.	CASSPQGDYEQYF	TGTGCCAGCAGTCCCCAAGGGGACTACGAGCAGTACTTC
TRBV7-2	TRBJ2-4	TRBD2	.	CASGRTSGRYSIQYF	TGTGCCAGCGGCAGGACTAGCGGGCGTTATAGCATTCAGTACTTC
TRBV4-1	TRBJ1-2	.	.	CAGSQITAIYGYTF	TGCGCCGGCAGCCAAATAACAGCAATCTATGGCTACACCTTC
TRBV5-1	TRBJ2-5	.	.	CASSSVIEETQYF	TGCGCCAGCAGCTCTGTAATAGAAGAGACCCAGTACTTC
TRBV7-2	TRBJ2-7	TRBD1	.	CASSLLSDRALNYEQYF	TGTGCCAGCAGCTTACTATCAGACAGGGCCTTAAACTACGAGCAGTACTTC
TRBV9	TRBJ2-3	.	.	CASSVDPEPDTQYF	TGTGCCAGCAGCGTAGACCCTGAACCAGATACGCAGTATTTT
TRBV12-3/TRBV12-4	TRBJ2-7	.	.	CASFSSGSYEQYF	TGTGCCAGCTTTTCATCAGGGTCCTACGAGCAGTACTTC
TRBV12-3/TRBV12-4	TRBJ1-2	TRBD1	few	CASSDPGTGEYGYTF	TGTGCCAGCAGTGACCCCGGGACAGGAGAGTATGGCTACACCTTC
TRBV3-1	TRBJ1-2	.	.	CASSPGTTAYGYTF	TGTGCCAGCAGCCCAGGGACGACCGCCTATGGCTACACCTTC
TRBV29-1	TRBJ1-2	TRBD1	few	CSVGDRDYGYTF	TGCAGCGTCGGGGACAGGGACTATGGCTACACCTTC
TRBV9	TRBJ2-7	.	.	CASSVGWKDYEQYF	TGTGCCAGCAGCGTAGGGTGGAAGGACTACGAGCAGTACTTC
TRBV7-9	TRBJ2-1	TRBD2	.	CASSLGGLAGDYNEQFF	TGTGCCAGCAGCTTAGGTGGACTAGCGGGAGACTACAATGAGCAGTTCTTC
TRBV21-1	TRBJ1-6	.	.	CASSRGGDRTSYNSPLHF	TGTGCCAGCAGCCGGGGGGGGGACAGAACCTCCTATAATTCACCCCTCCACTTT
TRBV12-3/TRBV12-4	TRBJ2-6	.	.	CASSLSGFAGANVLTF	TGTGCCAGCAGTTTATCAGGGTTTGCTGGGGCCAACGTCCTGACTTTC
TRBV4-1	TRBJ2-5	TRBD2	.	CASSHPTSGSTYKQYF	TGCGCCAGCAGCCATCCGACTAGCGGGTCCACCTACAAGCAGTACTTC
TRBV4-1	TRBJ2-1	TRBD2	.	CASSQGSGRALGSYNEQFF	TGCGCCAGCAGCCAAGGGAGCGGGAGGGCCCTTGGGTCCTACAATGAGCAGTTCTTC
TRBV7-9	TRBJ1-5	TRBD1	.	CASSGRGREQPQHF	TGTGCCAGCAGCGGGAGGGGGCGCGAGCAGCCCCAGCATTTT
TRBV20-1	TRBJ2-7	.	.	CSARTSGGYYEQYF	TGCAGTGCTAGGACCTCTGGTGGGTACTACGAGCAGTACTTC
TRBV7-2	TRBJ2-5	.	.	CASSPGFRIHQETQYF	TGTGCCAGCAGCCCCGGGTTCCGGATCCACCAAGAGACCCAGTACTTC
TRBV27	TRBJ1-2	.	.	CASSPNSRRLNYGYTF	TGTGCCAGCAGCCCAAACTCCCGACGGTTGAACTATGGCTACACCTTC
TRBV12-3/TRBV12-4	TRBJ2-1	.	.	CASSLEPVGETQFF	TGTGCCAGCAGTTTAGAGCCAGTAGGAGAGACCCAGTTCTTC
TRBV11-2	TRBJ2-7	.	once	CANSLEPGGDYEQYF	TGTGCCAACAGCTTAGAGCCGGGTGGGGACTACGAGCAGTACTTC
TRBV28	TRBJ1-6	.	.	CASSPPGVYNSPLHF	TGTGCCAGCAGTCCCCCGGGTGTCTATAATTCACCCCTCCACTTT
TRBV29-1	TRBJ2-7	TRBD1	.	CSVLDRDINEQYF	TGCAGCGTTCTGGACAGGGATATCAATGAGCAGTACTTC
TRBV29-1	TRBJ2-1	.	few	CSGSLGEQFF	TGCAGCGGCAGTTTGGGTGAGCAGTTCTTC
TRBV4-3	TRBJ2-7	.	.	CASSRGDILRAYNEQYF	TGCGCCAGCAGCCGTGGGGACATCCTCAGGGCCTACAATGAGCAGTACTTC
TRBV15	TRBJ2-5	.	.	CATSRVGQAQETQYF	TGTGCCACCAGCAGAGTAGGGCAAGCTCAAGAGACCCAGTACTTC
TRBV21-1	TRBJ1-5	.	.	CASSKEAEGNQPQHF	TGTGCCAGCAGCAAAGAGGCCGAGGGCAATCAGCCCCAGCATTTT
TRBV27	TRBJ2-7	TRBD2	.	CASRGTSGSIYEQYF	TGTGCCAGCAGGGGGACTAGCGGGAGTATATATGAGCAGTACTTC
TRBV20-1	TRBJ2-1	.	few	CSASSRETSNEQFF	TGCAGTGCTAGTAGCCGGGAAACTTCGAATGAGCAGTTCTTC
TRBV20-1	TRBJ2-7	TRBD1	.	CSADRRQGAYEQYF	TGCAGTGCTGACCGGAGACAGGGGGCCTACGAGCAGTACTTC
TRBV20-1	TRBJ2-7	TRBD1	few	CSARDLGTGIYSYEQYF	TGCAGTGCTAGAGACTTAGGGACAGGGATTTACTCCTACGAGCAGTACTTC
TRBV7-2	TRBJ2-7	.	few	CASSLDGRGSWEQYF	TGTGCCAGCAGCTTAGACGGGAGAGGGTCATGGGAGCAGTACTTC
TRBV30	TRBJ2-7	.	once	CAWSPGFSPPGEQYF	TGTGCCTGGAGTCCAGGGTTTTCCCCTCCAGGCGAGCAGTACTTC
TRBV7-3	TRBJ2-1	TRBD1	.	CASSTDRGSYNEQFF	TGTGCCAGCAGCACCGACAGGGGTTCCTACAATGAGCAGTTCTTC
TRBV4-2	TRBJ2-3	.	.	CASSQGLGGSAEGTQYF	TGTGCCAGCAGCCAAGGTTTGGGGGGCTCGGCGGAGGGTACGCAGTATTTT
TRBV20-1	TRBJ2-4	.	.	CSASQGVGAKNIQYF	TGCAGTGCTAGTCAGGGCGTTGGAGCCAAAAACATTCAGTACTTC